This entry describes one T cell receptor (beta chain). The antigen it recognizes is unknown. Base qualities are not at hand, and no much larger clone is one base apart. The receptor library was made with multiplex PCR. These reads were obtained on an Illumina HiSeq 4000. To build TCR beta libraries, CDR3 regions were amplified by Arm-PCR using iRepertoire HTBI primers. Before sequencing, the PCR products went through gel purification. Per the authors' processing: Gene usage analysis of CDR3 amino acid clonotypes used the 62 TRBV and about 13 TRBJ segments found across samples. COPE and FqMerger were used to merge filtered high-quality paired reads into contigs. Contigs were aligned with BLAST to IMGT TRBV, TRBD and TRBJ reference genes, and CDR3 was defined per IMGT. Any clonotype with a frequency above 0.1% was classified as a highly expanded clone. Shannon entropy served as the measure of repertoire diversity, while the Gini coefficient captured V-J evenness. Clonotypes shared by more than one individual were considered public. TCRdb's own reprocessing of the public reads used fastp at Q25 and MiXCR and kept productive beta chains. Entries that share a CDR3 protein sequence are merged under the most common genes and DNA. The V and J calls reflect TCRdb's pipeline rather than the authors' work. The sample table lists around 250,000 distinct CDR3 sequences, 20% to 25% of them with a count of one. About 15% of the sample goes to the ten largest clones.

The time point label, read with the paper, signifies: newly diagnosed GD, antithyroid drugs for less than 3 months. For both TCR sequencing and RNA sequencing, RNA was extracted from PBMCs in TRIzol. The diagnosis of Graves' disease was made according to American Thyroid Association guidelines. Recruitment of patients was carried out at an endocrinology department in Xi'an, China. Each patient gave approximately 10 milliliters of peripheral blood, collected in an EDTA anticoagulant tube. Ficoll Paque Plus density gradient separation was used to isolate PBMCs, and no further T cell sorting was performed. An Agilent 2100 Bioanalyzer and agarose gel were used to assess RNA quality, and a NanoDrop 2000 was used to measure RNA concentration. These data come from a study of regulatory T cells in long-lasting Graves disease (dated by TCRdb to the early 2020s). In terms of the full investigation: Patients with newly diagnosed Graves' disease had been on antithyroid drugs for under 3 months. The study took place in China and was registered as a clinical trial. TCR sequencing covered about 13 persistent and 20 newly diagnosed Graves' disease patients, 33 samples in total. Peripheral blood TCR sequencing and RNA sequencing compared persistent Graves' disease patients with newly diagnosed Graves' disease patients. The investigation overall reported the following: Compared with newly diagnosed patients, persistent Graves' disease patients had lower TCR Shannon entropy and fewer highly expanded clones, which suggests clonal expansion. Sequencing and analysis were restricted to the TCR beta chain. The study examined only peripheral blood because the primary lesion, thyroid tissue, could not be accessed. More public clonotypes were shared among persistent patients (under 3,000) than among newly diagnosed patients (roughly 1,000). The small sample size was acknowledged by the authors as a limitation that may reduce accuracy. Preferential use of TRBV28, TRBJ1-2 and TRBJ2-5 was observed in persistent disease, whereas TRBV20-1 and TRBJ2-1 were favored in newly diagnosed disease.

For CDR1 and CDR2, the germline V gene lists MNHEY and SVGAGI. Its CDR3 holds 14 amino acids, cysteine through phenylalanine. Just CDR3 DNA is preserved here, 42 bases in frame from base 1. Clipping removes 4 bases from V and 8 bases from J, with 8 as the unmatched junction base count. This sequence originates from a female donor with Graves disease. The chain links TRBV6-5 with TRBJ2-1; 7 middle bases align to TRBD2. The source was peripheral blood mononuclear cells (PBMCs), collected at new diagnosis, from a patient treated with antithyroid drugs. The DNA sequence is TGTGCCAGCAGTTCACTTCTAGCGGCGCATGAGCAGTTCTTC. Its translation reads: CASSSLLAAHEQFF.